The clone carrying this T cell receptor (beta chain) turned up a few times. The entry originates in a study of T cells in Graves' hyperthyroidism and ophthalmopathy. Stable Graves' hyperthyroidism meant no ophthalmopathy progression within 18 months. V was trimmed by 4 bases and J by 6 bases, leaving 12 bases between them. Germline V gene sequence: CDR1 MNHEY, CDR2 SMNVEV (reference sequence). The CDR3 has 13 amino acids. RNA transcripts yielded amplified TCR beta CDR3 regions. HTBI primers were the set used in a first-round RT-PCR of the TCR CDR3. MiXCR was run by TCRdb on the multiplex PCR reads, yielding one entry per CDR3 protein. The sample has some 740,000 distinct CDR3 sequences, about 14% seen once.

This receptor was identified in a woman aged 18-30 years with Graves' hyperthyroidism. V usage is TRBV27 and J usage is TRBJ2-5; a possible D gene is TRBD1 (6 bases). The sequenced sample was blood. CDR3 nucleotides: TGTGCCAGCAGTTCACAGGGCTTAAAGACCCAGTACTTC. Its protein product is CASSSQGLKTQYF.